The 13 T cell receptor beta chains below all came from one sample that was sequenced in a study of T-cell memory formation after mild COVID-19. TCRdb analysed the 5' RACE reads with MiXCR anew, one entry per CDR3 protein. The sample has 290,000 or so distinct CDR3 sequences; around 19% are singletons. The sample taken for sequencing was PBMCs or a T cell subset sorted from them (not recorded which). The receptors derive from a man between 18 and 35 years old who had mild COVID-19 (a few samples of this study predate the infection). Cell type and time point are not known.

V is TRBV5-8 and J is TRBJ1-5; 10 nucleotides align to TRBD1. The ends lost 3 bases at V and 6 bases at J; junction bases unmatched: 6. Germline values: CDR1 SGHTS, CDR2 YDEGEE. The CDR3 totals 15 residues. The chain's CDR3 is CASSSGWDRGQPQHF. DNA for the CDR3: TGTGCCAGCAGCTCCGGATGGGACAGGGGTCAGCCCCAGCATTTT.

This rearrangement joins TRBV15 to TRBJ2-5; D might be TRBD2 (6 bases). Germline V gene data show CDR1 as LNHNV and CDR2 as YYDKDF (reference sequence). V dropped 0 bases and J dropped 1 base, with 15 bases sitting between them. The CDR3 loop spans 17 amino acids. CDR3 residues: CATSRESLAASQETQYF. The CDR3 DNA reads TGTGCCACCAGCAGAGAATCGTTAGCGGCCTCCCAAGAGACCCAGTACTTC.

This clonotype was counted between two and nine times. This sequence joins TRBV5-5 and TRBJ2-2, with no clear D. Germline V gene lookup returns CDR1 SGHKS and CDR2 YYEKEE (reference sequence). V was clipped by 4 bases and J by 7 bases, with 8 bases between them. This CDR3 comprises 12 residues. CDR3 sequence reads: CASSPRNGELFF. CDR3 in DNA: TGTGCCAGCAGCCCGCGTAACGGGGAGCTGTTTTTT.

This clonotype was picked up a small number of times. V and J are TRBV4-1 and TRBJ2-5; D is perhaps TRBD1 (7 bases). Germline assignment: CDR1 MGHRA and CDR2 YSYEKL. The germline V and J ends were trimmed by 4 bases and 0 bases, with 12 bases remaining between them. The CDR3 sequence is 15 residues long. CDR3 sequence: CASSPGGLYQETQYF. The CDR3 DNA follows: TGCGCCAGCAGCCCAGGGGGACTGTACCAAGAGACCCAGTACTTC.

The chain combines TRBV2 with TRBJ1-6; unclear D gene. Deletions cut 4 bases from V and 10 bases from J, with 14 bases between. This CDR3 has 14 residues. Germline V gene lookup returns CDR1 SNHLY and CDR2 FYNNEI. The CDR3 nucleotides read TGTGCCAGCAGTGCGTCCGGGAACGAGTCACCCCTCCACTTT. Its protein product is CASSASGNESPLHF.

The V gene is TRBV6-5, the J gene TRBJ1-2; unclear D gene. Per germline, CDR1 MNHEY and CDR2 SVGAGI. CDR3 length equals 14 residues. Trimming took off 2 bases at V and 7 bases at J, with 14 bases between the two ends. This CDR3 reads CASSYTLSGVGYTF. CDR3 sequence (DNA): TGTGCCAGCAGTTACACCCTTTCTGGAGTTGGCTACACCTTC.

This clonotype was recorded a few times. The chain couples TRBV2 to TRBJ2-2; maybe TRBD1 (7 bases). This CDR3 is 16 amino acids long. CDR1 and CDR2 (germline): SNHLY, FYNNEI. Trimming stripped 8 bases from V and 9 bases from J, with 25 bases between. This chain's CDR3 is CASLGGGASLLRELFF. Here the CDR3 DNA reads TGTGCCAGCCTCGGAGGGGGCGCGTCACTTCTGAGGGAGCTGTTTTTT.

This clonotype is a singleton in its sample. V gene TRBV4-1 combines with J gene TRBJ2-3; TRBD1 aligns across 7 bases. The germline CDR1 and CDR2 sequences are MGHRA and YSYEKL. The junction had 9 bases not matched to a gene; V was cut back by 0 bases and J by 0 bases. The CDR3 is made up of 18 amino acids. This CDR3 is CASSQEGTGEYSTDTQYF. The DNA for the CDR3 is TGCGCCAGCAGCCAAGAAGGCACAGGGGAATACAGCACAGATACGCAGTATTTT.

The table lists this clonotype with a few counts. This chain uses TRBV9 with TRBJ1-1, with D maybe TRBD1 (6 bases). The CDR3 is 13 amino acids. The ends were cut back, 0 bases at V and 12 bases at J, with 15 bases in the middle. From germline, CDR1 is SGDLS and CDR2 YYNGEE. The CDR3 spells CASSVDFRGTTFF. The CDR3 nucleotides are TGTGCCAGCAGCGTAGACTTCAGGGGTACGACTTTCTTT. Combining the CDR3 with reference TRBV9 and TRBJ1-1 gives the whole variable domain DSGVTQTPKHLITATGQRVTLRCSPRSGDLSVYWYQQSLDQGLQFLIQYYNGEERAKGNILERFSAQQFPDLHSELNLSSLELGDSALYFCASSVDFRGTTFFGQGTRLTVV.

The chain combines TRBV4-1 with TRBJ2-5, with a tentative D call TRBD1 (7 bases). CDR1 MGHRA and CDR2 YSYEKL come from the germline V gene. CDR3 length: 14 residues. Between the trimmed V and J ends, which lost 3 bases and 5 bases, there was a span of 13 bases. The CDR3 loop reads CASSQGQGGETQYF. CDR3 bases: TGCGCCAGCAGCCAGGGTCAGGGGGGTGAGACCCAGTACTTC.

The chain recombines TRBV28 with TRBJ1-2, with 7 nucleotides matching TRBD1. The trim removed 6 bases at V and 0 bases at J, leaving 7 bases unmatched. The CDR3 contains 15 residues. Germline CDR1 is MDHEN and CDR2 is SYDVKM. The CDR3 sequence is CASRRYGTANYGYTF. In DNA form, the CDR3 reads TGTGCCAGCAGAAGGTACGGGACAGCTAACTATGGCTACACCTTC.

This rearrangement joins TRBV6-2 or TRBV6-3 to TRBJ1-3; no firm D call. CDR1 MNHEY and CDR2 SVGEGT come from the germline V gene. V lost 2 bases and J lost 6, with 5 bases in between. The CDR3 extends over 12 amino acids. CDR3 loop: CASSYEENTIYF. CDR3 bases: TGTGCCAGCAGTTACGAGGAAAACACCATATATTTT.

This chain uses TRBV12-3 or TRBV12-4 with TRBJ2-7; TRBD1 aligns across 9 bases. The ends lost 4 bases at V and 5 bases at J; junction bases unmatched: 6. The CDR3 is 14 amino acids. Written as DNA, the CDR3 is TGTGCCAGCAGTTACAGGACAGGGGACCACGAGCAGTACTTC. It is translated as CASSYRTGDHEQYF.